The 15 T cell receptor beta chains below all came from one sample that was sequenced in a study of blood T cell repertoires in COVID-19. Profiled with immunoSEQ multiplex PCR; TCRdb holds only in-frame clones, not every one. The sample lists around 20,000 clones, 80% to 90% seen once, with over 8.5% in the top ten. Material: peripheral blood. These TCRs come from a human donor in a cohort sampled during active COVID-19.

The rearrangement uses TRBV7-2 and TRBJ2-5; TRBD2 might be the D (6 bases). Germline V gene sequence: CDR1 SGHTA, CDR2 FQGNSA. The germline V and J ends were trimmed by 3 bases and 3 bases, with 14 bases remaining between them. The CDR3 runs 15 residues. The CDR3 region is CASSLGPGGKETQYF. CDR3 coding DNA: TGTGCCAGCAGCTTGGGGCCTGGGGGGAAAGAGACCCAGTACTTC.

The genes are TRBV27 and TRBJ2-7; perhaps TRBD2 as D (5 bases). The CDR3 extends over 14 amino acids. Germline V lookup: CDR1 MNHEY, CDR2 SMNVEV (reference sequence). V dropped 7 bases and J dropped 2 bases, with 15 bases sitting between them. CDR3: CASTPAGGPYEQYF. The CDR3 nucleotides read TGTGCCAGCACTCCAGCAGGCGGGCCCTACGAGCAGTACTTC.

The rearrangement uses TRBV11-1 and TRBJ2-1; perhaps TRBD2 as D (6 bases). CDR1 SGHAT and CDR2 FQDESV come from the germline V gene (reference sequence). The V end lost 3 bases, the J end lost 2 bases, and 11 bases lay between the germline ends. The CDR3 spans 15 residues. CDR3 bases: TGTGCCAGCAGCTTCGGTAGCGGAACCTACAATGAGCAGTTCTTC. Its translation is CASSFGSGTYNEQFF.

The V call is TRBV4-3, the J call TRBJ2-3; TRBD2 aligns across 13 bases. The CDR3 totals 18 residues. The germline gives CDR1 LGHNA, CDR2 YSLEER. The ends lost 3 bases at V and 5 bases at J; junction bases unmatched: 11. The chain's CDR3 is CASSQTGTSGIIVDTQYF. The CDR3 DNA is TGCGCCAGCAGCCAGACCGGGACTAGCGGGATAATAGTAGATACGCAGTATTTT.

The V call is TRBV5-1, the J call TRBJ2-1; 8 positions match TRBD2. This CDR3 is built from 15 residues. Trimming removed 3 bases from V and 8 bases from J; junction bases left unmatched: 10. Germline-derived CDR1 and CDR2 are SGHRS and YFSETQ. CDR3 nucleotides: TGCGCCAGCAGCTACGCCGGGACTAGTCACTATGAGCAGTTCTTC. Translated: CASSYAGTSHYEQFF. The full variable domain, in which reference TRBV5-1 and TRBJ2-1 provide the parts outside the CDR3, is KAGVTQTPRYLIKTRGQQVTLSCSPISGHRSVSWYQQTPGQGLQFLFEYFSETQRNKGNFPGRFSGRQFSNSRSEMNVSTLELGDSALYLCASSYAGTSHYEQFFGPGTRLTVL.

The chain carries TRBV19 and TRBJ1-1; tentatively, D is TRBD1 (5 bases). Trimming cost V 1 base and J 0 bases, with 6 bases left between them. Germline V CDR1 and CDR2: LNHDA, SQIVND (reference sequence). The CDR3 spans 14 residues. The CDR3 here is CASSIAGLNTEAFF. For the CDR3, the DNA is TGTGCCAGTAGTATAGCAGGGCTGAACACTGAAGCTTTCTTT.

The chain carries TRBV3-1 (or the pseudogene TRBV3-2) and TRBJ2-1, with 7 bases aligning to TRBD2. CDR1 is LGHDT, CDR2 YNNKEL, per germline (reference sequence). This CDR3 is 15 amino acids long. V shed 4 bases and J 0 bases; nucleotides not matched to a gene: 3. The DNA for the CDR3 is TGTGCCAGCAGCCCTAGCGGAGGCTCCTACAATGAGCAGTTCTTC. This sequence encodes CASSPSGGSYNEQFF.

This chain connects TRBV19 to TRBJ1-5; TRBD1 matches 7 bases. V lost 5 bases, J lost 4 bases, and 5 bases stayed unmatched. CDR1 and CDR2 (germline): LNHDA, SQIVND (reference sequence). The CDR3 has 14 amino acids. CDR3 protein: CASSPQQGNQPQHF. The CDR3 region has the DNA TGTGCCAGTAGTCCCCAACAGGGGAATCAGCCCCAGCATTTT.

The rearrangement joins TRBV5-8 to TRBJ1-4; D is ambiguous. The germline V gene has CDR1 SGHTS and CDR2 YDEGEE. This CDR3 is 13 amino acids long. V dropped 3 bases and J dropped 8 bases, with 11 bases sitting between them. The CDR3 DNA reads TGTGCCAGCAGCTCCTTCAAGAGGGAAAAACTGTTTTTT. Its protein is CASSSFKREKLFF.

The CDR3 is CASSVVAEDTQYF. CDR3 bases: TGTGCCAGCAGCGTAGTGGCTGAAGATACGCAGTATTTT. V usage is TRBV9 and J usage is TRBJ2-3; D uncertain. The CDR3 spans 13 residues. CDR1 and CDR2 from the germline V gene are SGDLS and YYNGEE. Trimming removed 0 bases from V and 5 bases from J, with 7 bases in between.

The chain joins TRBV19 to TRBJ1-6, with 9 bases fitting TRBD1. With 9 bases clipped from V and 8 bases from J, the junction kept 5 bases outside the gene matches. Germline V gives CDR1 LNHDA, CDR2 SQIVND (reference sequence). There are 13 residues in the CDR3. The CDR3 bases are TGTGCCAGCAAGGACAGGGGTGATTCACCCCTCCACTTT. This codes for CASKDRGDSPLHF.

CDR3 bases: TGTGCCAGCAGTTACGGCCAGGGCACAGAGACCCAGTACTTC. The encoded protein is CASSYGQGTETQYF. The chain employs TRBV6-5 and TRBJ2-5, with a weak D call TRBD1 (5 bases). The V gene's germline CDR1 is MNHEY and CDR2 SVGAGI. The V end was cut by 2 bases, the J end by 4 bases, with 11 bases between. The CDR3 consists of 14 residues.

This clone appeared once. V usage is TRBV28 and J usage is TRBJ1-2; TRBD1 agrees at 8 bases. Germline V gene data show CDR1 as MDHEN and CDR2 as SYDVKM. The CDR3 runs to 14 residues. V lost 6 bases and J lost 6; bases outside the gene matches: 9. CDR3 loop: CASRSGQARDGYTF. CDR3 DNA: TGTGCCAGCAGATCGGGACAGGCCCGAGATGGCTACACCTTC.

This clone came up a few times. The chain employs TRBV2 and TRBJ2-1, with 11 bases aligning to TRBD2. The germline gives CDR1 SNHLY, CDR2 FYNNEI. V lost 3 bases to trimming and J lost 3 bases; unmatched junction nucleotides: 1. The CDR3 sequence is 15 residues long. As DNA, the CDR3 is TGTGCCAGCAGTGAGCTAGCGGGAGGCTACAATGAGCAGTTCTTC. Translating gives CASSELAGGYNEQFF.

The chain couples TRBV24-1 to TRBJ2-5; D might be TRBD2 (5 bases). Germline V CDR1 and CDR2: KGHDR, SFDVKD. V was trimmed by 0 bases and J by 2 bases, leaving 12 bases between them. The CDR3 loop spans 16 amino acids. CDR3 sequence: CATSDLSGSGQETQYF. CDR3 coding DNA: TGTGCCACCAGTGATTTGTCGGGATCGGGACAAGAGACCCAGTACTTC.